Listed below are T cell receptor beta chains from one sample, sequenced in a study of response to subunit inactivated influenza vaccine. TCRdb ran MiXCR on the RT-PCR reads and lists one entry per CDR3 protein. Of roughly 790,000 distinct CDR3 sequences detected, approximately 21% appear once; the ten largest clones hold more than 8.5%. Sequenced material: PBMCs from blood, taken more than 4 days after vaccination. These receptors were collected from a man aged 45-65 years who received an inactivated influenza vaccine. CDR3s include the opening cysteine and the closing phenylalanine or tryptophan. D genes are given only for firm matches. A clone size is listed for some rows: how often the clone was seen (once, few, many), or a class if it is expanded.

D	J	V	size	DNA	CDR3
.	TRBJ2-1	TRBV11-3	.	TGTGCCAGCAGCTTTGGACCTAGCTCCTACAATGAGCAGTTCTTC	CASSFGPSSYNEQFF
TRBD2	TRBJ2-1	TRBV20-1	.	TGCAGTGCTAGAGTCGCGGGAGGTTACTACAATGAGCAGTTCTTC	CSARVAGGYYNEQFF
TRBD1	TRBJ1-1	TRBV20-1	.	TGCAGTGCGGGTCGGTCAGGGGGGTATACTGAAGCTTTCTTT	CSAGRSGGYTEAFF
.	TRBJ2-7	TRBV3-1	.	TGTGCCAGCAGCGGTGGAGGGCCAGGATACGAGCAGTACTTC	CASSGGGPGYEQYF
TRBD2	TRBJ2-1	TRBV7-6	.	TGTGCCAGCAGCTTAGGCAGCGGGAGAGGCATATCCTACAATGAGCAGTTCTTC	CASSLGSGRGISYNEQFF
.	TRBJ2-1	TRBV19	few	TGTGCCAGTAGTATACAGACGCTACCCTTAAATGAGCAGTTCTTC	CASSIQTLPLNEQFF
.	TRBJ2-5	TRBV11-1	.	TGTGCCAGCAGCTTAGGGTCGACGGTTTCTGAGACCCAGTACTTC	CASSLGSTVSETQYF
TRBD2	TRBJ2-3	TRBV5-1	few	TGCGCCAGCAGCTTCCGGGAGGGTTACACAGATACGCAGTATTTT	CASSFREGYTDTQYF
TRBD2	TRBJ2-1	TRBV20-1	.	TGCAGTGCTAGGAGGGTTAGCGGACTAGCCTACAATGAGCAGTTCTTC	CSARRVSGLAYNEQFF
.	TRBJ1-3	TRBV28	.	TGTGCCAGCAGTTTATCCGGGGTGTTCTCAGGAAACACCATATATTTT	CASSLSGVFSGNTIYF
.	TRBJ2-1	TRBV19	.	TGTGCCAGTAGTATAGGAGGCGGGGGCCTCAGAGAGCAGTTCTTC	CASSIGGGGLREQFF
.	TRBJ1-6	TRBV5-4	.	TGTGCCAGCAGTCGATATTCGGATTCACCCCTCCACTTT	CASSRYSDSPLHF
.	TRBJ2-7	TRBV29-1	few	TGCAGCGTGACGTCGGGGGCGGGGAGCTACGAGCAGTACTTC	CSVTSGAGSYEQYF
TRBD2	TRBJ2-7	TRBV5-1	.	TGCGCCAGCAGCTTGCCCCCAAAACTAGCGGGTTCCTACGAGCAGTACTTC	CASSLPPKLAGSYEQYF
.	TRBJ2-1	TRBV18	few	TGTGCCAGCTCAGACGGGATTTACAATGAGCAGTTCTTC	CASSDGIYNEQFF
TRBD2	TRBJ2-5	TRBV7-9	few	TGTGCCAGCAGCACGCGGACTAGTGGAGAGACCCAGTACTTC	CASSTRTSGETQYF
.	TRBJ2-5	TRBV29-1	few	TGCAGTGAAGGTTCAGGAGGGGCAGGGGAGACCCAGTACTTC	CSEGSGGAGETQYF
TRBD1	TRBJ2-7	TRBV12-3/TRBV12-4	.	TGTGCCAGCAGTTTATCTCCGGGACAGGGGAGGGACGAGCAGTACTTC	CASSLSPGQGRDEQYF
.	TRBJ2-1	TRBV4-2	.	TGTGCCAGCAGCCAAGATTCGGATCGATACAACTACAATGAGCAGTTCTTC	CASSQDSDRYNYNEQFF
TRBD1	TRBJ1-1	TRBV11-2	.	TGTGCCAGCAGCTTAGATCCTCCGGGACAGTGGAACACTGAAGCTTTCTTT	CASSLDPPGQWNTEAFF
TRBD2	TRBJ2-1	TRBV18	few	TGTGCCAGCTCACCGGGGGTAGCGGGCAGCCATGAGCAGTTCTTC	CASSPGVAGSHEQFF
TRBD1	TRBJ2-3	TRBV7-9	.	TGTGCCAGCAGCTTAGCGGACAGGGAATCGACAGATACGCAGTATTTT	CASSLADRESTDTQYF
.	TRBJ2-5	TRBV15	.	TGTGCCACCAGCAGCACAGGGTTTGAGACCCAGTACTTC	CATSSTGFETQYF
.	TRBJ1-6	TRBV6-5	.	TGTGCCAGCAGTTACTCAGGACGGAAAAATTCACCCCTCCACTTT	CASSYSGRKNSPLHF
.	TRBJ2-7	TRBV4-3	.	TGCGCCAGCAGCCAGGGGGGCCAAGGAGCCTCCTACGAGCAGTACTTC	CASSQGGQGASYEQYF
TRBD1	TRBJ2-7	TRBV7-6	many	TGTGCCAGCAGCCGCTACAGGGGAATGGTCTACGAGCAGTACTTC	CASSRYRGMVYEQYF
TRBD1	TRBJ1-4	TRBV12-3/TRBV12-4	.	TGTGCCAGCAGTCGCCGGGACAGGGGTAATGAAAAACTGTTTTTT	CASSRRDRGNEKLFF
.	TRBJ2-2	TRBV12-3/TRBV12-4	.	TGTGCCAGCATCTCCGGGCCGTGGGCCGGGGAGCTGTTTTTT	CASISGPWAGELFF
.	TRBJ2-1	TRBV5-5	many	TGTGCCAGCAGCTTGGGGCAGCCTAGCTACAATGAGCAGTTCTTC	CASSLGQPSYNEQFF
TRBD1	TRBJ1-1	TRBV10-3	few	TGTGCCATCAGTGAGTCCGGGACAGGGGTGACTGAAGCTTTCTTT	CAISESGTGVTEAFF
.	TRBJ2-1	TRBV10-3	few	TGTGCCATCGCCCGGGACTCGCATGGAAATGAGCAGTTCTTC	CAIARDSHGNEQFF
TRBD1	TRBJ2-2	TRBV7-3	few	TGTGCCAGCCAAGGGACAGGGGAGGCCGGGGAGCTGTTTTTT	CASQGTGEAGELFF
.	TRBJ2-1	TRBV24-1	few	TGTGCCACCAGTGATTTTGGAGGGGGCAATGAGCAGTTCTTC	CATSDFGGGNEQFF
.	TRBJ1-5	TRBV20-1	.	TGCAGTGCAAGAGTGGGTACGGTTTATGGTCAGCCCCAGCATTTT	CSARVGTVYGQPQHF
TRBD1	TRBJ2-7	TRBV29-1	many	TGCAGCGTTATACAGGGGGGAAATGGTGAGCAGTACTTC	CSVIQGGNGEQYF
TRBD1	TRBJ2-5	TRBV12-3/TRBV12-4	.	TGTGCCAGCAGTAAGGGACAGATCCAAGAGACCCAGTACTTC	CASSKGQIQETQYF
.	TRBJ2-3	TRBV4-3	many	TGCGCCAGCAGCCAAGATCTAAGCCCGGGCACAGATACGCAGTATTTT	CASSQDLSPGTDTQYF
.	TRBJ2-5	TRBV28	.	TGTGCCAGCAGTTTACCCGTTGGCGGGGCCTTCCAAGAGACCCAGTACTTC	CASSLPVGGAFQETQYF
.	TRBJ2-7	TRBV20-1	.	TGCAGTGCTGAGGGGGACGAACTAGCGCCTTACGAGCAGTACTTC	CSAEGDELAPYEQYF
.	TRBJ2-1	TRBV6-1	few	TGTGCCAGCTCAACAGGGTACTCCTACAATGAGCAGTTCTTC	CASSTGYSYNEQFF
.	TRBJ2-2	TRBV12-3/TRBV12-4	many	TGTGCCAGCAGTCCGGTAAACACCGGGGAGCTGTTTTTT	CASSPVNTGELFF
.	TRBJ1-2	TRBV6-1	few	TGTGCCAGCACGGGCGGCACCTATGGCTACACCTTC	CASTGGTYGYTF
.	TRBJ1-1	TRBV7-2	many	TGTGCCAGCAGCTTAGGGGTGTTGAACACTGAAGCTTTCTTT	CASSLGVLNTEAFF
TRBD2	TRBJ2-1	TRBV3-1	.	TGTGCCAGCAGCCAAGGGGTAGCGGGAGTAGACAATGAGCAGTTCTTC	CASSQGVAGVDNEQFF
TRBD1	TRBJ2-1	TRBV29-1	many	TGCAGCGTTGAAGGACAGGGTGACAATGAGCAGTTCTTC	CSVEGQGDNEQFF
.	TRBJ1-5	TRBV4-1	few	TGCGCCAGCAGCCAAGGCCAGGGGATGGTGAATCAGCCCCAGCATTTT	CASSQGQGMVNQPQHF
.	TRBJ2-1	TRBV11-2	.	TGTGCCAGCAGCCCGTGGAATGAGCAGTTCTTC	CASSPWNEQFF
.	TRBJ2-3	TRBV6-2/TRBV6-3	.	TGTGCCACCAGATTAGCTGATACGCAGTATTTT	CATRLADTQYF